Here is one T cell receptor (beta chain) with its context. Its antigen is unknown. Trimming took off 5 bases at V and 0 bases at J, with 17 bases between the two ends. Germline CDR1 MNHEY, CDR2 SMNVEV (reference sequence). This CDR3 is built from 17 residues. PCR involved 60 Vbeta and 13 Jbeta primers. Data came from immunoSEQ multiplex PCR; TCRdb stores just in-frame clones and leaves some out. The sample comprises 110,000 or so clones, roughly three quarters of which are singletons, and approximately 3% rests with the top ten. The data were taken from a study of cytomegalovirus exposure and HLA in healthy donors. General study findings and limits: Sequencing depth roughly uniform across donors was assumed in presence/absence analyses. Altogether, some 160 TCR beta chains were recorded as cytomegalovirus-associated.

Sequencing was carried out using PBMCs. This sequence was found in a man aged 30 to 45 in good health and CMV-seronegative. The chain combines TRBV27 with TRBJ1-5; D remains unclear. CDR3 residues: CASSLSITPYSNQPQHF. The CDR3, as DNA: TGTGCCAGCAGTCTCTCTATAACCCCTTATAGCAATCAGCCCCAGCATTTT.